This T cell receptor (beta chain) is drawn from a study of T cell responses to AZD1222 COVID-19 vaccine (dated by TCRdb to the early 2020s). Background on the whole study: AZD1222 recipients with second doses at about 4 weeks or about 12 weeks were pooled, because spike-specific TCR depth and breadth did not differ between schedules. A total of just over 230 trial participants underwent TCR sequencing, of whom approximately 200 had received two doses of AZD1222 and around 26 had received two doses of the MenACWY control vaccine. Trial participants were enrolled into age subgroups of 18-55, 56-69 and 70-plus years, which contained about 160, 30 and 59 TCR-sequenced participants, respectively.

Overall study outcomes, separate from this receptor: The vaccine-associated CD4 TCRs covered the entire spike protein, and the dominant responses fell in regions 160-218 and 743-854. Participants were mostly white British, with more females than males. The authors suggested clonal diversity may have been underestimated. Conclusions about previously exposed vaccinees were limited because only a handful of AZD1222 recipients were SARS-CoV-2 seropositive at baseline. The 56-69-year group was small, and its depth increase did not reach significance, likely because of low power. After two AZD1222 doses, spike-specific TCR breadth and depth were significantly higher than at day 0 and than in MenACWY recipients. No day 14 peak-response samples were available, so repertoires were characterized only after the peak T cell response. Nearly half of unique spike-specific TCRs reportedly recognized epitopes outside regions mutated in the B.1.351 and B.1.1.7 variants.

As to this clone: Its cognate antigen has yet to be identified. No base qualities exist here, and no much larger clone lies one base off it.

Taken from cysteine to phenylalanine, the CDR3 has 16 residues. The CDR3 DNA has 48 bases and is translated from base 1. V lost 4 bases and J lost 7 bases, and the count of bases not matched to a germline gene is 14. The germline V gene yields SGDLS for CDR1 and YYNGEE for CDR2. The CDR3 regions of human TCRbeta chains were subjected to immunosequencing. On the study's bioinformatics: Repertoire TCRs were checked for matches against a reference library of SARS-CoV-2-specific TCRs that had been generated using the MIRA antigen-specificity platform. Breadth was defined as the fraction of unique TCRs that were SARS-CoV-2-associated. Depth was defined as the fraction of total T cells that were SARS-CoV-2-associated. Each spike-specific TCR was assigned to its reactive spike region and to a CD4 or CD8 class using the MIRA data. Log10-transformed breadth and depth values were compared by one-way ANOVA with Sidak's multiple comparisons tests. The source is immuneACCESS, and TCRdb retained only in-frame sequences with V and J called. Part of the clones is not carried over; for the studies checked, unresolved V genes explain less than half of this, and the remainder is unexplained. Clonal size and the V and J genes are those of that table, whereas D and trimming came from the DNA. This sample comprises 130,000 or so clones, just over 85% of them detected only once. Jointly, the top ten make up approximately 12% of the sample.

Interpreted using the paper, the time point label stands for: baseline before first vaccination. Samples from vaccinated people were obtained from the UK trials COV001 and COV002, which included a single-blind randomized controlled phase 2/3 trial of AZD1222 (ChAdOx1 nCoV-19) in healthy adults. For TCRbeta chain sequencing, PBMC samples were collected from trial participants at day 0 and at day 28 after the second dose. This clonotype was sampled from an adult in good health. The chain employs TRBV9 and TRBJ2-1, with TRBD2 matching 7 junction bases. This material consisted of peripheral blood, taken on day 0 of AZD1222 vaccination. The CDR3 corresponds to CASSPQGGPLENEQFF. The sequenced DNA is TGTGCCAGCAGCCCCCAGGGAGGGCCTCTAGAGAATGAGCAGTTCTTC.